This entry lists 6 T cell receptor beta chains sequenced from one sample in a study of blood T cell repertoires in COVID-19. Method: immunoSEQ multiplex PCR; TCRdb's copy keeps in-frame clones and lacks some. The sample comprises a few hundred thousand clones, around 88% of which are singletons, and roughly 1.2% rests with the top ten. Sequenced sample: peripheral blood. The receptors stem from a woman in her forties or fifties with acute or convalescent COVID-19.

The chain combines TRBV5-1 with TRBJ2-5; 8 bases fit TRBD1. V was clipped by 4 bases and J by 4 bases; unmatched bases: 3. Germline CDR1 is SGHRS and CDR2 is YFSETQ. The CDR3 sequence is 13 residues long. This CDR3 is CASSATGVETQYF. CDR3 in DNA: TGCGCCAGCAGCGCGACAGGGGTAGAGACCCAGTACTTC.

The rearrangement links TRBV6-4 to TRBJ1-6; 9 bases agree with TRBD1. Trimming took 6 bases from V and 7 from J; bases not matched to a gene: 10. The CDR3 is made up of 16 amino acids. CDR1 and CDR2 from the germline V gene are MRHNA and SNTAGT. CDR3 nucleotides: TGTGCCAGCAGACATACCGGGACAGGGCTGAATTCACCCCTCCACTTT. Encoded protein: CASRHTGTGLNSPLHF.

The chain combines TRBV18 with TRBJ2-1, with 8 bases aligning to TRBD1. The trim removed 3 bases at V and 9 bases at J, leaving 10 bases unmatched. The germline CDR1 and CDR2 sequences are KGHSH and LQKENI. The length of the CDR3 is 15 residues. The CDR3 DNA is TGTGCCAGCTCACCTGGAGGCCAGGGGGCCGGTGAGCAGTTCTTC. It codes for CASSPGGQGAGEQFF.

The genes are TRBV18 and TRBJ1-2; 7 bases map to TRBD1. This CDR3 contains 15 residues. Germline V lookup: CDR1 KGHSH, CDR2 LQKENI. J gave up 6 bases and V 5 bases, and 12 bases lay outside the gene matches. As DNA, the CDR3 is TGTGCCAGCTCAGGCGGACAGGAGACAAGGGATGGCTACACCTTC. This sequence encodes CASSGGQETRDGYTF.

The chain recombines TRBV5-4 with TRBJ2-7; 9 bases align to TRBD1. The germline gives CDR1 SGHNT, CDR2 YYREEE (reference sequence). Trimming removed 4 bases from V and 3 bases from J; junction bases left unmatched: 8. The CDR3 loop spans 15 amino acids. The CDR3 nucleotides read TGTGCCAGCAGCCCTTCAACAGGGGGCCTCTACGAGCAGTACTTC. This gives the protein CASSPSTGGLYEQYF.

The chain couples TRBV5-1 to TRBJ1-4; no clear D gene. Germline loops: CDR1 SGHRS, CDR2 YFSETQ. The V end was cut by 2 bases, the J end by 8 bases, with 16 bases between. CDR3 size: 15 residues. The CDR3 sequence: CASSFLSEGSEKLFF. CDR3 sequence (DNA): TGCGCCAGCAGCTTTCTTAGTGAGGGTAGCGAAAAACTGTTTTTT.